The present T cell receptor (beta chain) was sequenced within a study of CD8 T cells in Susac syndrome. RNA totalling 0.5 to 1 ug underwent reverse transcription with random hexamers. TCRdb re-called the immunoSEQ multiplex PCR reads through MiXCR, storing one row per CDR3 protein. The sample has about 150,000 distinct CDR3 sequences, about 95% seen once. Germline V lookup: CDR1 MNHNS, CDR2 SASEGT. The CDR3 is made up of 15 amino acids. J was trimmed by 2 bases and V by 7 bases; bases with no gene match: 8. The sample comprised CD4+ T cells from PBMCs. This TCR was recovered from a human donor with Susac syndrome. The V and J genes are TRBV6-1 and TRBJ2-3, with 8 bases aligning to TRBD1. As DNA, the CDR3 is TGTGCCAGCACCCCGGGACAGGCGTACACAGATACGCAGTATTTT. It codes for CASTPGQAYTDTQYF.